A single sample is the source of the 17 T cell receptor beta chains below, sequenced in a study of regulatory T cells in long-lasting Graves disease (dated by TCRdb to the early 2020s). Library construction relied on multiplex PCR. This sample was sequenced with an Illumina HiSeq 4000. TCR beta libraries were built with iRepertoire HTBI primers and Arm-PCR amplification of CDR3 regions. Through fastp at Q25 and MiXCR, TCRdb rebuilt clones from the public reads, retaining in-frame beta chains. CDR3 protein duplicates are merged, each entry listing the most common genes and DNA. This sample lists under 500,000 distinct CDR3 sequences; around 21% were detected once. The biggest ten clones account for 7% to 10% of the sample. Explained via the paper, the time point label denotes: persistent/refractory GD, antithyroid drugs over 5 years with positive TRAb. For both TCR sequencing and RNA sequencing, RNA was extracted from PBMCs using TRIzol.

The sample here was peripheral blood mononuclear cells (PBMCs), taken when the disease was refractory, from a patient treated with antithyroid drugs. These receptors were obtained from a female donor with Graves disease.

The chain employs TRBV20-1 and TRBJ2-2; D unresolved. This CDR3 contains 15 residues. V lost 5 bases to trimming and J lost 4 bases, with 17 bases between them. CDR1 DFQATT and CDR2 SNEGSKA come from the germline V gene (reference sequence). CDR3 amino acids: CSAAGPQIGTGELFF. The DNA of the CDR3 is TGCAGTGCTGCCGGGCCCCAGATCGGCACCGGGGAGCTGTTTTTT.

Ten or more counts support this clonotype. The CDR3 region is CASSGTDYEQYF. For the CDR3, the DNA is TGTGCCAGCAGCGGGACAGACTACGAGCAGTACTTC. V and J are TRBV7-9 and TRBJ2-7, with TRBD1 identical over 7 bases. This CDR3 has 12 amino acids. The J segment lost 3 bases and the V segment lost 5 bases, leaving 1 base of the junction unmatched. Germline loops: CDR1 SEHNR, CDR2 FQNEAQ (reference sequence).

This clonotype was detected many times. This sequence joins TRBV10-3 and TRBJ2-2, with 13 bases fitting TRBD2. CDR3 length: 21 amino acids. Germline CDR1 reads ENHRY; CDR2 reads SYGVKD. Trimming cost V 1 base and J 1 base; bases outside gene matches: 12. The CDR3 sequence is CAISELVLRTSGRRNTGELFF. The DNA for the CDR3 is TGTGCCATCAGTGAGTTGGTTTTGAGGACTAGCGGGAGACGGAACACCGGGGAGCTGTTTTTT.

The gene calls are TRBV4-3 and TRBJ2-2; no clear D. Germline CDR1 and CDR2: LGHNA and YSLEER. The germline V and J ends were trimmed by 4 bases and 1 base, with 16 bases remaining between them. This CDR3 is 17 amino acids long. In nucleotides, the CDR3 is TGCGCCAGCAGCCCGAGACCGGAACAGTGGAACACCGGGGAGCTGTTTTTT. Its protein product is CASSPRPEQWNTGELFF.

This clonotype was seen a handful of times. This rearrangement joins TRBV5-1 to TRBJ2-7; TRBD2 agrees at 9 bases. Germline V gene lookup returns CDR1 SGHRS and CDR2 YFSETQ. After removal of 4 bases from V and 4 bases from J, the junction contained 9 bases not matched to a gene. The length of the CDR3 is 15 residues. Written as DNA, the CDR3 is TGCGCCAGCAGCCAAAATGTGCTAGCGGGATACGAGCAGTACTTC. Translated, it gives CASSQNVLAGYEQYF.

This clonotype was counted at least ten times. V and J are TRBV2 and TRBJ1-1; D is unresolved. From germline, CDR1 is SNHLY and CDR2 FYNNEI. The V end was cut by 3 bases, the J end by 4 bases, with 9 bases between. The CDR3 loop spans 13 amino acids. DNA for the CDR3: TGTGCCAGCAGTGACCATCCTGTCACTGAAGCTTTCTTT. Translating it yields CASSDHPVTEAFF.

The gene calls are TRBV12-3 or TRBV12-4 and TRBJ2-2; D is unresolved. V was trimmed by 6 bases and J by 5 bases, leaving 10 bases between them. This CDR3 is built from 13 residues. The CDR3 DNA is TGTGCCAGCAGGAACGAACCTACCGGGGAGCTGTTTTTT. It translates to CASRNEPTGELFF.

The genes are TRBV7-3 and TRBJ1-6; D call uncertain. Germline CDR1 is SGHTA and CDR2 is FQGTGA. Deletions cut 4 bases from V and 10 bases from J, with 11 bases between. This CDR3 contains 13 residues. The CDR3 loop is CASSSKNGSPLHF. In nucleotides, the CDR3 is TGTGCCAGCAGCTCAAAAAACGGATCACCCCTCCACTTT.

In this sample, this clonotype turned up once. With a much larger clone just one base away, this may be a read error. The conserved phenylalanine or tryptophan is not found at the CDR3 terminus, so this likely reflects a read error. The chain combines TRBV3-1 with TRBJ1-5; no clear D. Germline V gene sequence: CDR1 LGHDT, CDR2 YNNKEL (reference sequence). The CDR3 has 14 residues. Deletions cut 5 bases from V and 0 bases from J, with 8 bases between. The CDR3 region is CASSGWDSNQPQHL. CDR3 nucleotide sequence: TGTGCCAGCAGCGGGTGGGATAGCAATCAGCCCCAGCATCTT.

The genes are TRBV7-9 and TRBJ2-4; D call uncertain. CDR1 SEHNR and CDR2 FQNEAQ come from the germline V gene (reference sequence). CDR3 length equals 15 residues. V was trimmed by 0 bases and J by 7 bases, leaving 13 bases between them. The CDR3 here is CASSLAFSEFNIQYF. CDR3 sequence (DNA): TGTGCCAGCAGCTTAGCTTTTTCAGAGTTTAACATTCAGTACTTC.

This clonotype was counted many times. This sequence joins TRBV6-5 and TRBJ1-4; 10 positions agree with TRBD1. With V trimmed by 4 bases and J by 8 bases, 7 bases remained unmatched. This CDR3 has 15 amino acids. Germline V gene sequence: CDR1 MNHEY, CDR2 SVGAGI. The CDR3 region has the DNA TGTGCCAGCAGTTCCTCGGGGACAGGGGACGAAAAACTGTTTTTT. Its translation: CASSSSGTGDEKLFF.

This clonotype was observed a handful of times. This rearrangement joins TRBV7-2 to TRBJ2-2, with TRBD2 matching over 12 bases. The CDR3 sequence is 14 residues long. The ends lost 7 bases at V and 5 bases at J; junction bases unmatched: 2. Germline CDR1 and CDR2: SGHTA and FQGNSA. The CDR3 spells CASMTSGRTGELFF. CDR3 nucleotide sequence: TGTGCCAGCATGACTAGCGGGAGAACCGGGGAGCTGTTTTTT.

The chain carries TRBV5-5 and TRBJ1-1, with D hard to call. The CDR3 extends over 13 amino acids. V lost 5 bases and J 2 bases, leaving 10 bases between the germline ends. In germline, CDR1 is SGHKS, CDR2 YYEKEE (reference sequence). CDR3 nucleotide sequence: TGTGCCAGCAGGCCCTCGTTCAACACTGAAGCTTTCTTT. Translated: CASRPSFNTEAFF.

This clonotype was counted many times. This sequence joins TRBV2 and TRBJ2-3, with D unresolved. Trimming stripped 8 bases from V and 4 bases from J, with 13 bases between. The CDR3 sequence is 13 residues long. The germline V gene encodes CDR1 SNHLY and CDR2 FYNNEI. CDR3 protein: CASAHSLPDTQYF. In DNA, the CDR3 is TGTGCCAGCGCCCACAGTCTTCCAGATACGCAGTATTTT.

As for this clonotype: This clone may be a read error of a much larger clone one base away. CDR3 amino acids: CASSPASGTDCEQYF. The CDR3 coding sequence is TGTGCCAGCAGTCCTGCTAGCGGGACCGACTGCGAGCAGTACTTC. The rearrangement joins TRBV2 to TRBJ2-7; the match to TRBD2 covers 9 bases. The CDR3 totals 15 residues. CDR1 is SNHLY, CDR2 FYNNEI, per germline. The V and J ends lost 5 bases and 6 bases, in that order; junction bases with no gene match: 11.

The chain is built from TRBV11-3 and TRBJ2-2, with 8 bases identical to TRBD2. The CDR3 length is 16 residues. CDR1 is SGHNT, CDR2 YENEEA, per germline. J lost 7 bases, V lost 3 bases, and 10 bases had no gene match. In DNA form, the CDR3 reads TGTGCCAGCAGCTTCCAGAAGCGGGAGCAGAACGGGGAGCTGTTTTTT. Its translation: CASSFQKREQNGELFF. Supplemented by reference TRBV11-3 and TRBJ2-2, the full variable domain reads EAGVVQSPRYKIIEKKQPVAFWCNPISGHNTLYWYLQNLGQGPELLIRYENEEAVDDSQLPKDRFSAERLKGVDSTLKIQPAELGDSAVYLCASSFQKREQNGELFFGEGSRLTVL.

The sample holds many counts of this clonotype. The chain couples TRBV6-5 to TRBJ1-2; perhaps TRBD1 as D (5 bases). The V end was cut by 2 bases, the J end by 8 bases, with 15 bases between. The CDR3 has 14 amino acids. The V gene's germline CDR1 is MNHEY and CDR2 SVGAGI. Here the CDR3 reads CASSYTGPPAGYTF. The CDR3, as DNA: TGTGCCAGCAGTTACACGGGACCTCCGGCGGGCTACACCTTC.